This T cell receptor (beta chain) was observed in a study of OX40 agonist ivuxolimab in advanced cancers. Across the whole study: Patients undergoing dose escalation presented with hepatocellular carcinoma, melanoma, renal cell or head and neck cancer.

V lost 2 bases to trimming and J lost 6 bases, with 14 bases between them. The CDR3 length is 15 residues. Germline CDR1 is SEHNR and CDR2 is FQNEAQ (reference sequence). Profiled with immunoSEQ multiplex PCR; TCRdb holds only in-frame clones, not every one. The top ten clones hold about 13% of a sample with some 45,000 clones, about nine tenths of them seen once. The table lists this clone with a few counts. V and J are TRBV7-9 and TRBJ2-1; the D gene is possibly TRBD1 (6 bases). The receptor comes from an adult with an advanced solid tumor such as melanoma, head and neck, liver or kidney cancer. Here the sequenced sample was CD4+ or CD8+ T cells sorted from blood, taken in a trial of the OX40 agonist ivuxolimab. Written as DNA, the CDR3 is TGTGCCAGCAGCTTAATAGGGCAGGGGAGCAATGAGCAGTTCTTC. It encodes CASSLIGQGSNEQFF. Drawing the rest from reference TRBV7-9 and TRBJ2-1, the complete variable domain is DTGVSQNPRHKITKRGQNVTFRCDPISEHNRLYWYRQTLGQGPEFLTYFQNEAQLEKSRLLSDRFSAERPKGSFSTLEIQRTEQGDSAMYLCASSLIGQGSNEQFFGPGTRLTVL.